This passage covers 13 T cell receptor beta chains from one sample sequenced in a study of PD-1 blockade in classical Hodgkin lymphoma. Time point given: cycle 4 day 1 (C4D1), after more than five weeks of nivolumab. All patients experienced relapse after autologous stem cell transplantation, and brentuximab vedotin exposure was variable. The data were produced by immunoSEQ multiplex PCR, yet TCRdb's version contains in-frame clones alone and is incomplete. In the table there are tens of thousands of clones, about 85% of which are singletons. The input for sequencing was peripheral blood mononuclear cells (PBMCs), taken before the fourth cycle of nivolumab. The receptor source for this set is a human donor with classical Hodgkin lymphoma.

The V and J genes are TRBV19 and TRBJ1-2; the match to TRBD1 covers 8 bases. V lost 3 bases and J lost 0; bases outside the gene matches: 6. The germline CDR1 and CDR2 sequences are LNHDA and SQIVND (reference sequence). This CDR3 is built from 16 residues. CDR3 in amino acids: CASSINGDRTNYGYTF. CDR3 DNA: TGTGCCAGTAGTATTAACGGGGACAGGACTAACTATGGCTACACCTTC.

CDR3: CASSLAKTGFNEQFF. The CDR3 bases are TGTGCCAGCAGCTTAGCGAAGACAGGATTCAATGAGCAGTTCTTC. The genes are TRBV7-6 and TRBJ2-1; D might be TRBD1 (6 bases). V lost 0 bases to trimming and J lost 6 bases, with 12 bases between them. The CDR3 runs to 15 residues. Germline CDR1 SGHVS, CDR2 FNYEAQ.

The chain is built from TRBV7-9 and TRBJ1-2; the D gene is possibly TRBD1 (5 bases). Germline-derived CDR1 and CDR2 are SEHNR and FQNEAQ (reference sequence). Trimming shortened V by 3 bases and J by 6 bases, and 17 bases separated the two germline ends. The CDR3 length is 15 residues. The CDR3 DNA reads TGTGCCAGCAGCTTTCTAGGGGCAGGAGTGCATGGCTACACCTTC. Protein product: CASSFLGAGVHGYTF.

The chain links TRBV28 to TRBJ1-5, with 10 positions matching TRBD1. Per germline, CDR1 MDHEN and CDR2 SYDVKM. The CDR3 sequence is 16 residues long. The trim removed 6 bases at V and 5 bases at J, leaving 10 bases unmatched. CDR3 nucleotide sequence: TGTGCCAGCAGACCTCCCGCCGGGACAGGGGATCAGCCCCAGCATTTT. It yields the protein CASRPPAGTGDQPQHF. Using reference TRBV28 and TRBJ1-5 for the parts outside the CDR3, the full variable domain is DVKVTQSSRYLVKRTGEKVFLECVQDMDHENMFWYRQDPGLGLRLIYFSYDVKMKEKGDIPEGYSVSREKKERFSLILESASTNQTSMYLCASRPPAGTGDQPQHFGDGTRLSIL.

The chain couples TRBV7-3 to TRBJ2-5; D ambiguous. The CDR3 has 13 residues. Germline loops: CDR1 SGHTA, CDR2 FQGTGA. Trimming cost V 0 bases and J 0 bases, with 2 bases left between them. The CDR3 bases are TGTGCCAGCAGCTTAACGAACCAAGAGACCCAGTACTTC. Amino acid sequence: CASSLTNQETQYF.

This clone was seen a few times. The rearrangement uses TRBV5-1 and TRBJ2-4; TRBD1 agrees at 9 bases. V lost 1 base, J lost 9 bases, and 8 bases stayed unmatched. Germline values: CDR1 SGHRS, CDR2 YFSETQ. This CDR3 comprises 15 residues. CDR3 in amino acids: CASSLTGGAEVIQYF. The CDR3 DNA sequence: TGCGCCAGCAGCTTGACAGGGGGCGCTGAGGTCATTCAGTACTTC.

The chain recombines TRBV7-2 with TRBJ2-7, with D unclear. The germline V and J ends were trimmed by 1 base and 3 bases, with 7 bases remaining between them. The CDR3 runs to 13 residues. Germline CDR1 reads SGHTA; CDR2 reads FQGNSA. Here the CDR3 reads CASSLVGYYEQYF. The CDR3 bases are TGTGCCAGCAGCTTAGTTGGTTACTACGAGCAGTACTTC.

The CDR3 DNA is TGTGCCAGCAGTTTGCCGGACAGGCGCTTTGTAGGAGGCTACACCTTC. Translated: CASSLPDRRFVGGYTF. The chain recombines TRBV28 with TRBJ1-2, with 7 bases identical to TRBD1. Per the germline V gene, CDR1 is MDHEN and CDR2 is SYDVKM. The CDR3 spans 16 residues. The V gene end was trimmed by 3 bases and the J gene end by 8 bases; junction bases not matched to a gene: 15.

The chain carries TRBV5-1 and TRBJ1-1, with TRBD1 as a possible D gene (5 bases). CDR3 length: 14 residues. Trimming removed 4 bases from V and 4 bases from J, with 14 bases in between. Germline V lookup: CDR1 SGHRS, CDR2 YFSETQ. The CDR3 is CASSAPGVFTEAFF. CDR3 coding DNA: TGCGCCAGCAGCGCGCCGGGGGTATTCACTGAAGCTTTCTTT.

This chain joins TRBV5-1 and TRBJ2-7; 8 bases line up with TRBD2. This CDR3 contains 15 residues. The germline gives CDR1 SGHRS, CDR2 YFSETQ. V shed 5 bases, J shed 0 bases, and the junction held 7 bases outside the gene matches. CDR3 in amino acids: CASSREGVYSYEQYF. The CDR3 nucleotides read TGCGCCAGCAGTCGGGAGGGGGTATACTCCTACGAGCAGTACTTC.

DNA of the CDR3: TGCGCCAGCAGCCCGGAAGGACAGCTGGGGACCGTGGGCGGTATCGATTTCTTT. Protein product: CASSPEGQLGTVGGIDFF. The gene calls are TRBV5-1 and TRBJ1-1; D perhaps matches TRBD1 (6 bases). The ends were cut back, 4 bases at V and 13 bases at J, with 35 bases in the middle. Germline CDR1 and CDR2: SGHRS and YFSETQ. There are 18 residues in the CDR3.

The chain uses TRBV5-1 and TRBJ1-1; no clear D. The V and J ends lost 0 bases and 5 bases respectively, with 11 bases between them. The CDR3 totals 14 residues. Germline assignment: CDR1 SGHRS and CDR2 YFSETQ. CDR3 sequence reads: CASSLDVVGTEAFF. CDR3 in DNA: TGCGCCAGCAGCTTGGACGTTGTGGGAACTGAAGCTTTCTTT.

The chain carries TRBV10-3 and TRBJ2-7; D not certain. The CDR3 runs to 11 residues. Trimming removed 3 bases at V and 4 bases at J, with 4 bases between. Germline loops: CDR1 ENHRY, CDR2 SYGVKD. CDR3 DNA sequence: TGTGCCATCAGTGAATTTTACGAGCAGTACTTC. Translated: CAISEFYEQYF.